The sequence of this T cell receptor (beta chain) was determined in a study of a mutant IDH1 vaccine in newly diagnosed glioma. Germline loops: CDR1 SGHRS, CDR2 YFSETQ. Trimming removed 2 bases from V and 0 bases from J, with 9 bases in between. This CDR3 comprises 15 residues. TCRdb's copy holds only in-frame clones and misses some; the assay was immunoSEQ multiplex PCR. Here the sample spans 99,000 or so clones, around 90% being singletons. Described time point: baseline, week 1 (first vaccination visit). Treatment described: pre-vaccination baseline after standard-of-care therapy. The receptor's source is a woman aged 45-65 years with glioma. The rearrangement links TRBV5-1 to TRBJ2-1, with a possible D match to TRBD2 (6 bases). The sample was PBMCs, taken from a glioma patient treated with radiotherapy, temozolomide or both. The CDR3 nucleotides are TGCGCCAGCAGCTTCCTCGGGAGCTCCTACAATGAGCAGTTCTTC. It is translated as CASSFLGSSYNEQFF. Full variable domain (outside the CDR3, taken from reference TRBV5-1 and TRBJ2-1): KAGVTQTPRYLIKTRGQQVTLSCSPISGHRSVSWYQQTPGQGLQFLFEYFSETQRNKGNFPGRFSGRQFSNSRSEMNVSTLELGDSALYLCASSFLGSSYNEQFFGPGTRLTVL.